Listed below are T cell receptor beta chains from one sample, sequenced in a study of T cell changes during pregnancy in multiple sclerosis. Only in-frame clones appear in the TCRdb table, and some are missing; sequencing was by immunoSEQ multiplex PCR. The repertoire has 35,000 to 45,000 clones, 70% to 90% of them found once; the top ten carry 4.1%. The specimen was CD8+ T cells from peripheral blood mononuclear cells, collected in the first trimester of pregnancy. These receptors came from a female donor with multiple sclerosis, enrolled in a pregnancy study. CDR3s include the opening cysteine and the closing phenylalanine or tryptophan. Fields, in order: V gene, D gene, CDR3 length, J gene, clone size, CDR3 DNA, CDR3 protein. The D gene is left open where the match is weak. Not every row has a clone size; where given, it reads once, few, many or a size class.

V: TRBV11-2; D: TRBD2; length: 15; J: TRBJ2-5; size: -; DNA: TGTGCCAGCACCATAGCGGGGGGGCTGATCGAGACCCAGTACTTC; CDR3: CASTIAGGLIETQYF
V: TRBV7-6; D: TRBD2; length: 17; J: TRBJ2-1; size: -; DNA: TGTGCCAGCAGCTTGACTAGCGGGGGGACCCACTACAATGAGCAGTTCTTC; CDR3: CASSLTSGGTHYNEQFF
V: TRBV12-5; D: -; length: 12; J: TRBJ1-5; size: -; DNA: TGTGCTAGTGGTTTGGTACTACCACCCCAGCATTTT; CDR3: CASGLVLPPQHF
V: TRBV20-1; D: -; length: 10; J: TRBJ2-3; size: once; DNA: TGCAGTGCTCTCGGAGATACGCAGTATTTT; CDR3: CSALGDTQYF
V: TRBV7-9; D: -; length: 14; J: TRBJ1-5; size: few; DNA: TGTGCCAGCAGCCCGCGAAAGTTGGGCCAGCCCCAGCATTTT; CDR3: CASSPRKLGQPQHF
V: TRBV11-3; D: TRBD1; length: 16; J: TRBJ2-2; size: -; DNA: TGTGCCAGCAGCATCAGGGGGTACGGGACATCCGGGGAGCTGTTTTTT; CDR3: CASSIRGYGTSGELFF
V: TRBV19; D: -; length: 12; J: TRBJ2-7; size: -; DNA: TGTGCCAGTAGCCCTGATCTATACGAGCAGTACTTC; CDR3: CASSPDLYEQYF
V: TRBV7-6; D: -; length: 16; J: TRBJ2-7; size: -; DNA: TGTGCCAGCAGCTTAATAATTGAGGGTGACTCCTACGAGCAGTACTTC; CDR3: CASSLIIEGDSYEQYF
V: TRBV6-5; D: TRBD1; length: 12; J: TRBJ2-2; size: once; DNA: TGTGCCAGCAAAGGGACAGCCGGGGAGCTGTTTTTT; CDR3: CASKGTAGELFF
V: TRBV6-5; D: -; length: 16; J: TRBJ2-1; size: -; DNA: TGTGCCAGCAGTTACTCGGGGACATCCTCCTACAATGAGCAGTTCTTC; CDR3: CASSYSGTSSYNEQFF
V: TRBV9; D: -; length: 15; J: TRBJ1-6; size: -; DNA: TGTGCCAGCAGCGCTGACGGGGACAATAATTCACCCCTCCACTTT; CDR3: CASSADGDNNSPLHF
V: TRBV2; D: -; length: 14; J: TRBJ2-5; size: -; DNA: TGTGCCAGCAGTGAAGGAGGGGGCCAAGAGACCCAGTACTTC; CDR3: CASSEGGGQETQYF
V: TRBV25-1; D: -; length: 13; J: TRBJ1-6; size: -; DNA: TGTGCCAGCAGACCTCGGGATAATTCACCCCTCCACTTT; CDR3: CASRPRDNSPLHF
V: TRBV9; D: -; length: 16; J: TRBJ1-2; size: -; DNA: TGTGCCAGCAGAGACAGGTTGGGGGCTTCTCGTGATGGCTACACCTTC; CDR3: CASRDRLGASRDGYTF
V: TRBV7-8; D: TRBD2; length: 15; J: TRBJ2-2; size: -; DNA: TGTGCCAGCACCTTCATGGCGGGGGGTACCGGGGAGCTGTTTTTT; CDR3: CASTFMAGGTGELFF
V: TRBV6-5; D: -; length: 15; J: TRBJ1-1; size: -; DNA: TGTGCCAGCAGTTACTCGCGGGGGGGCGGCACTGAAGCTTTCTTT; CDR3: CASSYSRGGGTEAFF
V: TRBV5-6; D: -; length: 12; J: TRBJ1-1; size: -; DNA: TGTGCCAGCAGCGGACTAGACCGTGAAGCTTTCTTT; CDR3: CASSGLDREAFF
V: TRBV7-8; D: -; length: 12; J: TRBJ1-1; size: -; DNA: TGTGCCAGCAGCCAGGGGCGAACAGAGGCTTTCTTT; CDR3: CASSQGRTEAFF
V: TRBV9; D: TRBD2; length: 18; J: TRBJ2-1; size: once; DNA: TGTGCCAGCAGCGTAGAGGGGGCGGGGGGGCCCCTTTACAATGAGCAGTTCTTC; CDR3: CASSVEGAGGPLYNEQFF
V: TRBV7-7; D: -; length: 13; J: TRBJ2-7; size: -; DNA: TGTGCCAGCAGCCTCCATCCTACTGGCGAGCAGTACTTC; CDR3: CASSLHPTGEQYF
V: TRBV15; D: TRBD1; length: 15; J: TRBJ2-3; size: -; DNA: TGTGCCACCAGCAGGGACAGGGGGAGCACAGATACGCAGTATTTT; CDR3: CATSRDRGSTDTQYF
V: TRBV9; D: TRBD2; length: 15; J: TRBJ2-1; size: -; DNA: TGTGCCAGCAGCGAAAGCGGGGGGGCCTACAATGAGCAGTTCTTC; CDR3: CASSESGGAYNEQFF
V: TRBV6-1; D: -; length: 17; J: TRBJ2-2; size: -; DNA: TGTGCCAGCAGTGATAGGCCGGGGACATCGAACACCGGGGAGCTGTTTTTT; CDR3: CASSDRPGTSNTGELFF
V: TRBV6-5; D: -; length: 14; J: TRBJ1-1; size: -; DNA: TGTGCCAGCAGTCCGAGGGGGGGAAGCACTGAAGCTTTCTTT; CDR3: CASSPRGGSTEAFF